A single sample gave rise to the 25 T cell receptor beta chains below, sequenced in a study of T cell responses to AZD1222 COVID-19 vaccine. TCRdb's table, derived via immunoSEQ multiplex PCR, lists solely in-frame clones and lacks some. The data hold 120,000 or so clones, with 90% observed a single time. Sequencing was performed on peripheral blood, taken on day 0 of AZD1222 vaccination. These TCRs come from an adult in good health.

The chain carries TRBV3-1 (or the pseudogene TRBV3-2) and TRBJ1-2; the match to TRBD1 covers 8 bases. V gave up 5 bases and J gave up 7 bases; unmatched junction bases: 12. This CDR3 contains 15 residues. Germline CDR1 is LGHDT and CDR2 is YNNKEL (reference sequence). CDR3 residues: CASSEVSGQGGGYTF. The CDR3 DNA reads as TGTGCCAGCAGCGAAGTCAGTGGACAGGGTGGTGGCTACACCTTC.

The V gene is TRBV3-1 (or the pseudogene TRBV3-2), the J gene TRBJ1-2; D unclear. V was pared by 1 base and J by 4 bases, with 7 bases between. This CDR3 spans 13 amino acids. Looked up from germline, CDR1 is LGHDT and CDR2 is YNNKEL (reference sequence). The CDR3 DNA follows: TGTGCCAGCAGCCAAGCTGGCAGCTATGGCTACACCTTC. Protein: CASSQAGSYGYTF.

The J gene is TRBJ1-6, the V gene TRBV28, with D possibly being TRBD1 (5 bases). The CDR3 length is 16 residues. V was cut by 6 bases and J by 4 bases, with 16 bases left in between. Germline-derived CDR1 and CDR2 are MDHEN and SYDVKM. The CDR3 loop is CASSSRGPPYNSPLHF. The CDR3, as DNA: TGTGCCAGCAGCTCACGGGGCCCCCCGTATAATTCACCCCTCCACTTT.

The V and J genes are TRBV7-9 and TRBJ2-1, with D tentatively TRBD1 (6 bases). The CDR3 totals 14 residues. Looked up from germline, CDR1 is SEHNR and CDR2 is FQNEAQ (reference sequence). V lost 5 bases and J 6 bases, leaving 14 bases between the germline ends. For the CDR3, the DNA is TGTGCCAGCAGCAGGACCGGGACAATCAATGAGCAGTTCTTC. As protein: CASSRTGTINEQFF. Based on the CDR3 plus reference TRBV7-9 and TRBJ2-1, the full variable domain is DTGVSQNPRHKITKRGQNVTFRCDPISEHNRLYWYRQTLGQGPEFLTYFQNEAQLEKSRLLSDRFSAERPKGSFSTLEIQRTEQGDSAMYLCASSRTGTINEQFFGPGTRLTVL.

The CDR3, as DNA: TGCAGCGTTGTTAGGACAGCAGTAGATACGCAGTATTTT. Translation gives CSVVRTAVDTQYF. The rearrangement uses TRBV29-1 and TRBJ2-3; D may be TRBD1 (6 bases). This CDR3 region has 13 residues. Looked up from germline, CDR1 is SQVTM and CDR2 is ANQGSEA. V dropped 4 bases and J dropped 5 bases, with 13 bases sitting between them.

The chain uses TRBV24-1 and TRBJ2-1; D is possibly TRBD1 (6 bases). Per germline, CDR1 KGHDR and CDR2 SFDVKD. V lost 6 bases and J 11 bases, leaving 10 bases between the germline ends. This CDR3 is built from 11 residues. The CDR3 nucleotides are TGTGCCACCAGTTACAGGGACCAGCAGTTCTTC. Translation: CATSYRDQQFF.

J is TRBJ1-4 and V is TRBV5-1, with TRBD1 identical over 9 bases. Unmatched junction bases numbered 5, after V lost 0 bases and J lost 11 bases. Germline V gene data show CDR1 as SGHRS and CDR2 as YFSETQ. The CDR3 is 14 amino acids. This chain's CDR3 is CASSLGQGVQKLFF. The DNA of the CDR3 is TGCGCCAGCAGCTTGGGACAGGGGGTTCAGAAACTGTTTTTT.

V and J are TRBV21-1 and TRBJ2-2; the D segment call TRBD2 is taken from the table without a DNA check. TRBV21-1 is labeled a pseudogene. This CDR3 has 18 residues. CDR3 DNA sequence: TGTGCCAGCAGCAAAGCAAGGACTAGATGTCTCCAAACCGGGGAGCTGTTTTTT. Its protein product is CASSKARTRCLQTGELFF.

This clone was seen a handful of times. The V gene is TRBV7-2, the J gene TRBJ1-6; 7 bases align to TRBD1. The CDR3 sequence is 17 residues long. Germline V CDR1 and CDR2: SGHTA, FQGNSA. The trim removed 1 base at V and 4 bases at J, leaving 7 bases unmatched. CDR3 amino acids: CASSLGRGRWYNSPLHF. The CDR3 DNA follows: TGTGCCAGCAGCTTAGGGAGGGGGCGATGGTATAATTCACCCCTCCACTTT.

The rearrangement joins TRBV11-2 to TRBJ2-7; TRBD2 might be the D (6 bases). This CDR3 contains 15 residues. V lost 5 bases and J 1 base, leaving 15 bases between the germline ends. Germline V CDR1 and CDR2: SGHAT, FQNNGV. The CDR3: CASSTGEPGSYEQYF. The CDR3 DNA reads as TGTGCCAGCAGCACGGGGGAGCCTGGGTCCTACGAGCAGTACTTC.

This chain joins TRBV3-1 (or the pseudogene TRBV3-2) and TRBJ2-7; TRBD1 matches 9 bases. The CDR3 has 15 residues. V dropped 4 bases and J dropped 5; count of bases not matched to a gene: 9. Germline V gene sequence: CDR1 LGHDT, CDR2 YNNKEL (reference sequence). This CDR3 is CASSPRNRGLNEQYF. DNA of the CDR3: TGTGCCAGCAGCCCGAGAAACAGGGGGCTAAACGAGCAGTACTTC.

This chain uses TRBV5-1 with TRBJ1-6, with a weak D call TRBD1 (6 bases). Between the trimmed V and J ends, which lost 4 bases and 10 bases, there was a span of 18 bases. The CDR3 covers 15 residues. Germline assignment: CDR1 SGHRS and CDR2 YFSETQ. The CDR3 region has the DNA TGCGCCAGCAGCGTATTTACAGGGTTGGGATCACCCCTCCACTTT. It codes for CASSVFTGLGSPLHF.

The chain joins TRBV3-1 (or the pseudogene TRBV3-2) to TRBJ2-2; D possibly corresponds to TRBD1 (5 bases). The CDR3 extends over 14 amino acids. Looked up from germline, CDR1 is LGHDT and CDR2 is YNNKEL (reference sequence). V lost 0 bases and J lost 4, with 6 bases in between. The CDR3 coding sequence is TGTGCCAGCAGCCAAGATGGGGCCACCGGGGAGCTGTTTTTT. This encodes CASSQDGATGELFF.

This chain links TRBV6-5 with TRBJ2-1; maybe TRBD2 (6 bases). V lost 0 bases and J 5 bases, leaving 11 bases between the germline ends. Germline V gene sequence: CDR1 MNHEY, CDR2 SVGAGI. The CDR3 contains 15 residues. Here the CDR3 DNA reads TGTGCCAGCAGTTACTCGCGACTAGGGAACAATGAGCAGTTCTTC. Translating gives CASSYSRLGNNEQFF.

The chain recombines TRBV27 with TRBJ2-1; 7 positions agree with TRBD1. Germline V gene sequence: CDR1 MNHEY, CDR2 SMNVEV (reference sequence). The V segment lost 5 bases and the J segment 3 bases; nucleotides outside the gene matches: 10. This CDR3 comprises 16 residues. CDR3 sequence: CASSPKTGRGYNEQFF. The CDR3, as DNA: TGTGCCAGCAGTCCGAAGACAGGGAGAGGCTACAATGAGCAGTTCTTC.

This sequence joins TRBV19 and TRBJ1-5; D is undetermined. V was clipped by 6 bases and J by 0 bases, with 12 bases between them. The CDR3 runs to 15 residues. CDR1 is LNHDA, CDR2 SQIVND, per germline (reference sequence). The CDR3 bases are TGTGCCAGTAGGAATTACTACGATAGCAATCAGCCCCAGCATTTT. Its translation: CASRNYYDSNQPQHF.

This clone was counted a few times. The rearrangement joins TRBV6-1 to TRBJ2-1; the D is unclear. The CDR3 runs to 15 residues. V was cut by 0 bases and J by 0 bases, with 6 bases left in between. Germline V gene sequence: CDR1 MNHNS, CDR2 SASEGT. The CDR3 region is CASSEARSSYNEQFF. The CDR3 DNA reads TGTGCCAGCAGTGAAGCCAGGAGCTCCTACAATGAGCAGTTCTTC.

This clone appeared a few times. The V call is TRBV13, the J call TRBJ2-1; 11 bases agree with TRBD2. The CDR3 has 16 residues. With 5 bases clipped from V and 5 bases from J, the junction kept 8 bases outside the gene matches. Germline-derived CDR1 and CDR2 are PRHDT and FYEKMQ (reference sequence). The chain's CDR3 is CASSPAGTSGHNEQFF. The CDR3 DNA reads as TGTGCCAGCAGCCCCGCCGGGACTAGCGGCCACAATGAGCAGTTCTTC. Complete variable domain (other parts from reference TRBV13 and TRBJ2-1): AAGVIQSPRHLIKEKRETATLKCYPIPRHDTVYWYQQGPGQDPQFLISFYEKMQSDKGSIPDRFSAQQFSDYHSELNMSSLELGDSALYFCASSPAGTSGHNEQFFGPGTRLTVL.

The CDR3 spells CASSLADYNEQFF. DNA for the CDR3: TGTGCCAGCAGCCTAGCTGATTACAATGAGCAGTTCTTC. J is TRBJ2-1 and V is TRBV6-2 or TRBV6-3; maybe TRBD2 (5 bases). This CDR3 region has 13 residues. V lost 6 bases, J lost 4 bases, and 10 bases lay in between. Germline V gives CDR1 MNHEY, CDR2 SVGEGT.

V and J are TRBV19 and TRBJ1-1; D may be TRBD1 (6 bases). The CDR3 is 15 residues long. Germline lookup yields CDR1 LNHDA and CDR2 SQIVND (reference sequence). V was pared by 3 bases and J by 5 bases, with 16 bases between. Here the CDR3 reads CASSIDRGANTEAFF. CDR3 coding DNA: TGTGCCAGTAGTATTGATCGGGGGGCAAATACTGAAGCTTTCTTT.

DNA of the CDR3: TGTGCCACGAGCCGGACAGCCTATGGCTACACCTTC. It encodes CATSRTAYGYTF. The V call is TRBV28, the J call TRBJ1-2; TRBD1 might be the D (6 bases). Deletions cut 10 bases from V and 4 bases from J, with 13 bases between. This CDR3 contains 12 residues. Germline CDR1 and CDR2: MDHEN and SYDVKM.

The rearrangement uses TRBV28 and TRBJ1-6; tentatively, D is TRBD1 (6 bases). This CDR3 has 15 amino acids. Trimming took off 7 bases at V and 12 bases at J, with 22 bases between the two ends. The germline CDR1 and CDR2 sequences are MDHEN and SYDVKM. DNA for the CDR3: TGTGCCAGCACCCAAGGTGGGACACAGGTTAGACCCCTCCACTTT. Protein: CASTQGGTQVRPLHF.

CDR3 nucleotide sequence: TGTGCCAGCAGCAGGGGGCTGTTGGACGAGCAGTACTTC. Amino acids: CASSRGLLDEQYF. The chain employs TRBV7-9 and TRBJ2-7, with 7 positions matching TRBD1. Per germline, CDR1 SEHNR and CDR2 FQNEAQ (reference sequence). Germline trimming cut 5 bases from V and 5 bases from J; bases unmatched to any gene: 6. This CDR3 has 13 residues.

The CDR3 is CSVESEGAGANVLTF. The CDR3 bases are TGCAGCGTTGAATCCGAAGGGGCTGGGGCCAACGTCCTGACTTTC. V and J are TRBV29-1 and TRBJ2-6; D may be TRBD1 (5 bases). The V end was cut by 2 bases, the J end by 2 bases, with 10 bases between. The CDR3 contains 15 residues. Germline V CDR1 and CDR2: SQVTM, ANQGSEA.

This clone occurred once. This chain joins TRBV19 and TRBJ1-5; D is unclear. The CDR3 has 14 residues. The germline CDR1 and CDR2 sequences are LNHDA and SQIVND (reference sequence). Trimming took 9 bases from V and 6 from J, leaving 18 bases between them. The CDR3 protein is CASEGPLIGQPQHF. The DNA for the CDR3 is TGTGCCAGCGAAGGACCTCTAATTGGTCAGCCCCAGCATTTT.